Reported below is one T cell receptor (beta chain). Its specificity is not known. The germline gives CDR1 SGHTA, CDR2 FQGNSA. The V end lost 1 base, the J end lost 4 bases, and 4 bases lay between the germline ends. The CDR3 sequence is 12 residues long. The data stem from a study of STAT5B mutations in CD4+ large granular lymphocyte leukemia. Study observations and caveats: No patients shared main leukemic clonotypes, though 25% to 30% appeared at low frequency elsewhere.

In the authors' methods: Clonotypes above 5% were considered putative leukemic clones, totaling approximately 62. Profiling relied on immunoSEQ multiplex PCR, and the TCRdb table lists in-frame clones only, not all of them. V and J calls and clone size are as listed in that table; D and trimming were resolved from the DNA. The data show more than 7,500 clones, about 80% seen once. Sequenced material: PBMCs. The chain combines TRBV7-2 with TRBJ2-5, with no clear D. The TCR was taken from a man between 60 and 75 years old with CD4+ T-cell large granular lymphocyte leukemia. CDR3 DNA: TGTGCCAGCAGCTTAGGCAGAGAGACCCAGTACTTC. Protein: CASSLGRETQYF. Using reference TRBV7-2 and TRBJ2-5 for the parts outside the CDR3, the full variable domain is GAGVSQSPSNKVTEKGKDVELRCDPISGHTALYWYRQSLGQGLEFLIYFQGNSAPDKSGLPSDRFSAERTGGSVSTLTIQRTQQEDSAVYLCASSLGRETQYFGPGTRLLVL.